Below, one T cell receptor beta chain is given with its context. What it binds is not known. V was trimmed by 4 bases and J by 4 bases, leaving 23 bases between them. This CDR3 has 19 amino acids. CDR1 and CDR2 (germline): MDHEN, SYDVKM. Axillary draining lymph nodes of breast cancer patients supplied the node samples. TCRdb processed the multiplex PCR reads anew with MiXCR; each CDR3 protein has one entry. The data show about 110,000 distinct CDR3 sequences, roughly 29% seen once. These data belong to a study of breast tumors, draining lymph nodes, adjacent tissues. Study-level findings and limits: Findings are consistent with lymph node origin and intratumoral expansion of most tumor T cells.

The sequencing sample was made of axillary lymph node tissue. The chain carries TRBV28 and TRBJ2-6, with D maybe TRBD2 (6 bases). This TCR came from a female donor with breast cancer. Some clones in this sample may be carry-over from other donors' samples. The CDR3 spells CASSSAGPANSAGANVLTF. In nucleotides, the CDR3 is TGTGCCAGCAGTTCCGCGGGACCAGCTAACAGTGCAGGGGCCAACGTCCTGACTTTC.